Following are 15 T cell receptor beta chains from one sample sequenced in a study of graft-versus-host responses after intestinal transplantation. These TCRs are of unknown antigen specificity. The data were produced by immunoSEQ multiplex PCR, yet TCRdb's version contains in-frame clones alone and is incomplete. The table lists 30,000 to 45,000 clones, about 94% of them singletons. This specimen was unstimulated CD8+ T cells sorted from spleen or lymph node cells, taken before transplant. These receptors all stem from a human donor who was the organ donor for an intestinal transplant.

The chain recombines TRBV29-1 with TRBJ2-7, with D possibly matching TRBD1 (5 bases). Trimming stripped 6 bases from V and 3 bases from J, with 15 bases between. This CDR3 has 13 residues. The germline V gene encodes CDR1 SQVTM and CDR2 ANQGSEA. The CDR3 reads CSVKFRDFYEQYF. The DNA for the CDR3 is TGCAGCGTCAAGTTCAGGGATTTCTACGAGCAGTACTTC.

The CDR3 DNA reads as TGTGCCAGCAGTTTATGCCCGGGGGCAGGAGATTCCACCGGGGAGCTGTTTTTT. This sequence encodes CASSLCPGAGDSTGELFF. The chain has TRBV28 and TRBJ2-2; D may correspond to TRBD1 or TRBD2 (6 bases each). CDR1 MDHEN and CDR2 SYDVKM come from the germline V gene. The CDR3 is 18 amino acids. V was shortened by 0 bases and J by 4 bases, with 18 bases between the two germline ends.

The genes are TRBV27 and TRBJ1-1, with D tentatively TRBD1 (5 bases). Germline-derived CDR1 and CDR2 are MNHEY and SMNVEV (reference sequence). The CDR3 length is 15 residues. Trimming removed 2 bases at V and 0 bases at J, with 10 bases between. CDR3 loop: CASSLGGFMNTEAFF. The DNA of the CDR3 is TGTGCCAGCAGTTTAGGGGGATTCATGAACACTGAAGCTTTCTTT.

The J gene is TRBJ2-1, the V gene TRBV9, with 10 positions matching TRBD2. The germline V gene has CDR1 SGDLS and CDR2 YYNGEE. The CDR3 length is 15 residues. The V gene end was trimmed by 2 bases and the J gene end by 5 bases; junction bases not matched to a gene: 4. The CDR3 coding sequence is TGTGCCAGCAGCGTCGGACTAGCGGTAGACAATGAGCAGTTCTTC. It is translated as CASSVGLAVDNEQFF.

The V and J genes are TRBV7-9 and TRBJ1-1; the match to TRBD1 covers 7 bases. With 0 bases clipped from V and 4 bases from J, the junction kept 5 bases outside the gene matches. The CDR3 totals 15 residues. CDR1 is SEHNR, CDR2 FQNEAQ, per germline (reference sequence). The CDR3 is CASSLAGGLGTEAFF. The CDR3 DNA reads TGTGCCAGCAGCTTAGCAGGGGGCCTAGGCACTGAAGCTTTCTTT.

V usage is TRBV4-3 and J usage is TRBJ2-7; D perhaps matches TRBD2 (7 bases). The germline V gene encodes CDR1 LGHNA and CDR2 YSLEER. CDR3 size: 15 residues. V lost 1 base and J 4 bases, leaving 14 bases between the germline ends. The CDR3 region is CASSQGQRGGYEQYF. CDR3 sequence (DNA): TGCGCCAGCAGCCAAGGCCAGAGGGGGGGATACGAGCAGTACTTC.

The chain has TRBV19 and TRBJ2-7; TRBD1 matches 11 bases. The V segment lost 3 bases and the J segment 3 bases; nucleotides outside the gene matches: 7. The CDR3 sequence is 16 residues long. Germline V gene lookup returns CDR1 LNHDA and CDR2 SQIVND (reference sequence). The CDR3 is CASSISGGQGVYEQYF. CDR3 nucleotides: TGTGCCAGTAGTATCTCTGGGGGACAGGGGGTCTACGAGCAGTACTTC.

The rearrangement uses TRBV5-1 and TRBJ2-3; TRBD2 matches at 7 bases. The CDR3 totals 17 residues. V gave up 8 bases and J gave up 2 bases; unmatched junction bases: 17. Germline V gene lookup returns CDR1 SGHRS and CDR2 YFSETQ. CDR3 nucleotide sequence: TGCGCCAGTACGAGTTCCTTTCAGCGGGACCCCACAGATACGCAGTATTTT. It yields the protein CASTSSFQRDPTDTQYF.

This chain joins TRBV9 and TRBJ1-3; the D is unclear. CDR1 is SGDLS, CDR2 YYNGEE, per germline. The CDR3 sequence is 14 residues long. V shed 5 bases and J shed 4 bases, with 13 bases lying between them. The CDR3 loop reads CASSLARGGNTIYF. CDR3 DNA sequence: TGTGCCAGCAGTTTGGCTCGGGGAGGAAACACCATATATTTT.

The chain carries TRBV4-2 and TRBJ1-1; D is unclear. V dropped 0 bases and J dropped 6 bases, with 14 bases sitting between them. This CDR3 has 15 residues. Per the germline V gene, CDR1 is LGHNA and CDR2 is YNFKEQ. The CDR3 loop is CASSQERGGVAEAFF. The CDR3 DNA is TGTGCCAGCAGCCAAGAAAGAGGTGGGGTCGCTGAAGCTTTCTTT.

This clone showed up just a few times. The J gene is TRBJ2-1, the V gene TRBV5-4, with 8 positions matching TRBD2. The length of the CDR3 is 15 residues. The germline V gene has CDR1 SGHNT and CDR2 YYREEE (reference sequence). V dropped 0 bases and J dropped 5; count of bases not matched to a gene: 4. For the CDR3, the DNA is TGTGCCAGCAGCTTGGGTCAGCGGGAGAACAATGAGCAGTTCTTC. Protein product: CASSLGQRENNEQFF.

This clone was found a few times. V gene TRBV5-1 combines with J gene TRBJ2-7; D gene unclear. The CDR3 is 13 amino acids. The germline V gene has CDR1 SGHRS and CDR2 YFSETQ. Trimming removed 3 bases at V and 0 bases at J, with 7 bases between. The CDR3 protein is CASSSDVSYEQYF. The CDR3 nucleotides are TGCGCCAGCAGCTCGGACGTCTCCTACGAGCAGTACTTC.

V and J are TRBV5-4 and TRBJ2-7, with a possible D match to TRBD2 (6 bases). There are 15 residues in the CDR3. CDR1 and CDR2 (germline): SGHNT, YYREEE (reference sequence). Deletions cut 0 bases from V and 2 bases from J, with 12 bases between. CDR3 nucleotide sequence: TGTGCCAGCAGCTTGGAGTTGGGAGGTACCTACGAGCAGTACTTC. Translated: CASSLELGGTYEQYF.

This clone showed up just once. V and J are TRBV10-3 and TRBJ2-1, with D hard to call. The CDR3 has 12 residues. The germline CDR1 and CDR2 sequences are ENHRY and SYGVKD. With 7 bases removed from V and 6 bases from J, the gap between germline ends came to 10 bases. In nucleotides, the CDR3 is TGTGCCATCAAAGTCAGAACCAATGAGCAGTTCTTC. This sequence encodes CAIKVRTNEQFF.

The DNA for the CDR3 is TGTGCCAGCAGCGTAGGTAGCGGGAGGGCGAGTGAGCAGTTCTTC. Translating it yields CASSVGSGRASEQFF. The chain is built from TRBV9 and TRBJ2-1; 11 nucleotides align to TRBD2. The CDR3 loop spans 15 amino acids. Germline V CDR1 and CDR2: SGDLS, YYNGEE. V dropped 0 bases and J dropped 9; count of bases not matched to a gene: 5.